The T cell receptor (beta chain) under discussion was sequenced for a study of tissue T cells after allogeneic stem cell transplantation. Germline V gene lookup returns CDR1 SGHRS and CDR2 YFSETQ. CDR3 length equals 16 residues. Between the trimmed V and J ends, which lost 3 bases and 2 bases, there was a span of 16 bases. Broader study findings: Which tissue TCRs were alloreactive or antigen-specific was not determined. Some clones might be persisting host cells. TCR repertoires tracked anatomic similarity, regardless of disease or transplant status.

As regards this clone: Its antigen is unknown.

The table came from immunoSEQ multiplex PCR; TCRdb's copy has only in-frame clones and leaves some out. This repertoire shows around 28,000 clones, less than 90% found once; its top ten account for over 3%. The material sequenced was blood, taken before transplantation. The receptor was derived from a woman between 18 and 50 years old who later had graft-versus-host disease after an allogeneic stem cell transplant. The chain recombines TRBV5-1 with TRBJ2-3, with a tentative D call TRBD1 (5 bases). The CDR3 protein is CASSYGFGRVTDTQYF. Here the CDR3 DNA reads TGCGCCAGCAGCTATGGGTTCGGCAGGGTCACAGATACGCAGTATTTT.